This T cell receptor (beta chain) was identified during a study of T cell clones after liver transplantation. In the case of this clone: Its antigen remains unknown.

Study results and caveats: Conclusions were preliminary, with small, heterogeneous patient groups.

Germline V gene sequence: CDR1 MDHEN, CDR2 SYDVKM. This CDR3 contains 16 residues. Trimming cost V 3 bases and J 5 bases, with 19 bases left between them. Repertoires were generated with immunoSEQ multiplex PCR, while TCRdb's copy carries only in-frame clones and drops some. The sample holds about 74,000 clones; about 80% are singletons and the top ten take roughly 0.54%. This TCR was sampled from a human donor who received a liver transplant. This chain links TRBV28 with TRBJ1-2, with TRBD1 as a possible D gene (5 bases). Sequenced material: CD4+ T cells from blood, taken before liver transplant. CDR3 amino acids: CASSFYRDRLEYGYTF. CDR3 coding DNA: TGTGCCAGCAGTTTTTACCGGGACCGACTAGAGTATGGCTACACCTTC.